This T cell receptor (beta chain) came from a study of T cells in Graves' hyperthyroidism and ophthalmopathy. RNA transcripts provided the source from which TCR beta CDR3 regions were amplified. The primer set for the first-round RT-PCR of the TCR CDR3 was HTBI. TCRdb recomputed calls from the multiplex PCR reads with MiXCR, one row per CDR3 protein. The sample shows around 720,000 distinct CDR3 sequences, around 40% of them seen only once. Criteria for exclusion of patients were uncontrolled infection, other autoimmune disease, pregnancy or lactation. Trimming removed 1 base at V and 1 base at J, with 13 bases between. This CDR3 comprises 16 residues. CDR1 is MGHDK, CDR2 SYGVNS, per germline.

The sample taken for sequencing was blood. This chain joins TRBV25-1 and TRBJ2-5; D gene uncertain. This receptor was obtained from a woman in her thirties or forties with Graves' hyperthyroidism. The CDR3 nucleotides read TGTGCCAGCAGTGAATGGTTTGGTGGGTCCCAAGAGACCCAGTACTTC. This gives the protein CASSEWFGGSQETQYF.